The next 29 T cell receptor beta chains were all read from a single sample in a study of identical twins. In TCRdb, the 5' RACE reads were re-called with MiXCR into one record per CDR3 protein. The table shows hundreds of thousands of distinct CDR3 sequences, with roughly 8.6% occurring only once. This same sample was also part of a study on yellow fever vaccine responses in identical twins.

Input material: CD8+ T cells sorted from blood. These receptors originate from a woman under 30 in good health.

The J gene is TRBJ2-5, the V gene TRBV9, with 7 nucleotides matching TRBD1. V lost 3 bases, J lost 5 bases, and 13 bases stayed unmatched. This CDR3 contains 16 residues. From germline, CDR1 is SGDLS and CDR2 YYNGEE. CDR3 residues: CASSAEWTGAGETQYF. In DNA form, the CDR3 reads TGTGCCAGCAGCGCCGAGTGGACAGGTGCCGGGGAGACCCAGTACTTC. Full variable domain (missing parts from reference TRBV9 and TRBJ2-5): DSGVTQTPKHLITATGQRVTLRCSPRSGDLSVYWYQQSLDQGLQFLIQYYNGEERAKGNILERFSAQQFPDLHSELNLSSLELGDSALYFCASSAEWTGAGETQYFGPGTRLLVL.

This clonotype was recorded at least ten times. The rearrangement uses TRBV29-1 and TRBJ2-1; the D is unclear. Trimming took 4 bases from V and 0 from J, leaving 1 base between them. CDR1 is SQVTM and CDR2 is ANQGSEA in the germline V gene. The CDR3 contains 11 residues. The CDR3 protein is CSVASYNEQFF. Here the CDR3 DNA reads TGCAGCGTTGCCTCCTACAATGAGCAGTTCTTC.

The table lists this clonotype with many counts. This CDR3 is CASSRVTGELFF. In DNA, the CDR3 is TGTGCCAGCAGCAGGGTTACCGGGGAGCTGTTTTTT. This sequence joins TRBV27 and TRBJ2-2, with D possibly TRBD1 on 5 matching bases. Germline values: CDR1 MNHEY, CDR2 SMNVEV (reference sequence). V lost 6 bases, J lost 5 bases, and 7 bases lay in between. The CDR3 covers 12 residues.

This clonotype was observed at least ten times. V and J are TRBV12-3 or TRBV12-4 and TRBJ2-2, with a tentative D call TRBD2 (5 bases). V lost 5 bases and J 6 bases, leaving 16 bases between the germline ends. The CDR3 covers 15 residues. Written as DNA, the CDR3 is TGTGCCAGCAGTAGGAGCGGAAGCATCCCCGGGGAGCTGTTTTTT. Amino acids: CASSRSGSIPGELFF.

This clonotype was detected only a few times. This chain links TRBV27 with TRBJ2-1, with 7 positions matching TRBD2. This CDR3 spans 16 amino acids. Germline CDR1 is MNHEY and CDR2 is SMNVEV (reference sequence). J gave up 0 bases and V 4 bases, and 6 bases lay outside the gene matches. CDR3 in DNA: TGTGCCAGCAGTTCATTGGGGGGGAGCTCCTACAATGAGCAGTTCTTC. It is translated as CASSSLGGSSYNEQFF.

The J gene is TRBJ2-3, the V gene TRBV4-1, with D possibly TRBD2 on 5 matching bases. Germline-derived CDR1 and CDR2 are MGHRA and YSYEKL. The CDR3 loop spans 15 amino acids. Trimming left V 7 bases short and J 0 bases short, with 14 bases between. As DNA, the CDR3 is TGCGCCAGCAACGGAGGTGTCGCTAGCACAGATACGCAGTATTTT. Protein sequence: CASNGGVASTDTQYF.

The table lists this clonotype with a few counts. This chain links TRBV9 with TRBJ1-5; D is possibly TRBD1 (5 bases). The CDR3 contains 13 residues. Between the trimmed V and J ends, which lost 4 bases and 7 bases, there was a span of 12 bases. Germline loops: CDR1 SGDLS, CDR2 YYNGEE. The DNA of the CDR3 is TGTGCCAGCAGCCCAACCTGGGACCAGCCCCAGCATTTT. Translated, it gives CASSPTWDQPQHF.

The table lists this clonotype with a few counts. V gene TRBV20-1 combines with J gene TRBJ2-7, with a tentative D call TRBD2 (5 bases). V lost 5 bases and J lost 2, with 19 bases in between. The CDR3 extends over 15 amino acids. Germline V CDR1 and CDR2: DFQATT, SNEGSKA (reference sequence). CDR3 sequence (DNA): TGCAGTGCTGACGGGGAGCGGTTTCAAACCTACGAGCAGTACTTC. Protein: CSADGERFQTYEQYF.

This clonotype was picked up many times. The chain carries TRBV25-1 and TRBJ1-3; the D gene is possibly TRBD1 (5 bases). The ends were cut back, 4 bases at V and 7 bases at J, with 5 bases in the middle. The CDR3 has 11 amino acids. Germline V gene data show CDR1 as MGHDK and CDR2 as SYGVNS. CDR3 sequence reads: CASSGGNTIYF. The CDR3 coding sequence is TGTGCCAGCAGTGGGGGGAACACCATATATTTT.

V is TRBV20-1 and J is TRBJ2-1; 12 bases agree with TRBD2. J gave up 0 bases and V 3 bases, and 3 bases lay outside the gene matches. CDR1 and CDR2 (germline): DFQATT, SNEGSKA (reference sequence). CDR3 length: 16 residues. CDR3 loop: CSARRLAGDSYNEQFF. CDR3 in DNA: TGCAGTGCTAGGAGACTAGCGGGAGACTCCTACAATGAGCAGTTCTTC.

This clonotype was seen a few times. V is TRBV7-3 and J is TRBJ2-3; TRBD1 matches at 7 bases. The CDR3 consists of 15 residues. Germline values: CDR1 SGHTA, CDR2 FQGTGA. The V and J ends lost 4 bases and 0 bases, in that order; junction bases with no gene match: 4. The CDR3 loop is CASSWTGRSTDTQYF. CDR3 coding DNA: TGTGCCAGCAGCTGGACAGGTCGGAGCACAGATACGCAGTATTTT.

V and J are TRBV4-3 and TRBJ2-3, with 9 positions matching TRBD2. The V gene end was trimmed by 0 bases and the J gene end by 4 bases; junction bases not matched to a gene: 5. Germline CDR1 is LGHNA and CDR2 is YSLEER. The CDR3 is 16 amino acids. Here the CDR3 DNA reads TGCGCCAGCAGCCAAGAAGGCGGGAGGGCACCAGATACGCAGTATTTT. Protein product: CASSQEGGRAPDTQYF.

This clonotype was counted ten times or more. The V and J genes are TRBV10-3 and TRBJ2-1; 11 bases are a match to TRBD2. The CDR3 covers 18 residues. Trimming cost V 2 bases and J 3 bases; bases outside gene matches: 9. Germline V gives CDR1 ENHRY, CDR2 SYGVKD. The CDR3 DNA is TGTGCCATCAGTGAGCTCCTGGGGCTAGCGGGGGGCTACAATGAGCAGTTCTTC. It translates to CAISELLGLAGGYNEQFF.

This clonotype was detected a few times. The chain combines TRBV27 with TRBJ2-3; D is undetermined. CDR3 length equals 12 residues. Trimming left V 7 bases short and J 0 bases short, with 5 bases between. Germline CDR1 is MNHEY and CDR2 is SMNVEV (reference sequence). The CDR3 DNA is TGTGCCAGCATTGACAGCACAGATACGCAGTATTTT. Its translation is CASIDSTDTQYF.

The J gene is TRBJ2-1, the V gene TRBV27; 7 bases match TRBD2. V shed 6 bases and J 0 bases; nucleotides not matched to a gene: 11. Germline lookup yields CDR1 MNHEY and CDR2 SMNVEV (reference sequence). CDR3 length equals 17 residues. The CDR3 protein is CASRLAGRGSSYNEQFF. The CDR3 region has the DNA TGTGCCAGCAGATTAGCAGGGAGGGGAAGCTCCTACAATGAGCAGTTCTTC.

This clonotype was picked up a small number of times. The rearrangement links TRBV27 to TRBJ2-2; TRBD1 might be the D (6 bases). The germline gives CDR1 MNHEY, CDR2 SMNVEV (reference sequence). This CDR3 contains 15 residues. V gave up 6 bases and J gave up 1 base, with 12 bases separating them. CDR3 loop: CASRYPGQNTGELFF. CDR3 sequence (DNA): TGTGCCAGCAGGTACCCGGGACAGAACACCGGGGAGCTGTTTTTT.

The rearrangement joins TRBV29-1 to TRBJ2-2, with no clear D. Per the germline V gene, CDR1 is SQVTM and CDR2 is ANQGSEA. V lost 6 bases and J lost 4, with 15 bases in between. This CDR3 has 14 residues. The CDR3 region is CSVVAKNPTGELFF. CDR3 in DNA: TGCAGCGTGGTAGCAAAAAACCCCACCGGGGAGCTGTTTTTT.

The V gene is TRBV28, the J gene TRBJ2-7; the match to TRBD2 covers 9 bases. The CDR3 consists of 15 residues. Germline CDR1 is MDHEN and CDR2 is SYDVKM. Trimming took 3 bases from V and 0 from J; bases not matched to a gene: 3. The CDR3 coding sequence is TGTGCCAGCAGTTTCGGCGGGAGGGCCTCCTACGAGCAGTACTTC. Its translation: CASSFGGRASYEQYF. The full variable domain, with the rest looked up from reference TRBV28 and TRBJ2-7, is DVKVTQSSRYLVKRTGEKVFLECVQDMDHENMFWYRQDPGLGLRLIYFSYDVKMKEKGDIPEGYSVSREKKERFSLILESASTNQTSMYLCASSFGGRASYEQYFGPGTRLTVT.

The gene calls are TRBV9 and TRBJ2-3; 9 positions match TRBD2. CDR3 length: 17 residues. CDR1 and CDR2 (germline): SGDLS, YYNGEE. J lost 4 bases, V lost 3 bases, and 12 bases had no gene match. For the CDR3, the DNA is TGTGCCAGCAGCGCAACCCCTAGCGGGGTTAGCTCAGATACGCAGTATTTT. Translating gives CASSATPSGVSSDTQYF.

This clonotype showed up just a few times. The chain employs TRBV28 and TRBJ1-1, with 7 nucleotides matching TRBD1. Germline assignment: CDR1 MDHEN and CDR2 SYDVKM. V shed 1 base and J 2 bases; nucleotides not matched to a gene: 13. This CDR3 is built from 18 residues. The CDR3 bases are TGTGCCAGCAGTTTATTTGGGGGCGGAGGGGACAGTAACACTGAAGCTTTCTTT. This sequence encodes CASSLFGGGGDSNTEAFF.

This sequence joins TRBV2 and TRBJ2-1, with 10 bases lining up with TRBD2. Trimming at V came to 6 bases and at J to 9 bases, leaving 11 bases not matched to a gene. Germline V gene sequence: CDR1 SNHLY, CDR2 FYNNEI. The CDR3 is 15 residues long. In DNA form, the CDR3 reads TGTGCCAGCAGCAACCTAGCGGGGGCCACCGGTGAGCAGTTCTTC. It specifies CASSNLAGATGEQFF.

This clonotype was detected many times. The chain uses TRBV11-2 and TRBJ2-7, with TRBD1 as a possible D gene (6 bases). Per the germline V gene, CDR1 is SGHAT and CDR2 is FQNNGV. There are 13 residues in the CDR3. V lost 3 bases, J lost 5 bases, and 11 bases lay in between. The CDR3 DNA follows: TGTGCCAGCAGCTTCAGCCAGGGGAACGAGCAGTACTTC. Its translation: CASSFSQGNEQYF.

This clonotype showed up just a few times. The chain is built from TRBV6-2 or TRBV6-3 and TRBJ2-5; 9 bases fit TRBD2. The CDR3 extends over 15 amino acids. The germline CDR1 and CDR2 sequences are MNHEY and SVGEGT. V lost 5 bases and J lost 5; bases outside the gene matches: 9. The CDR3 spells CASSRLAGEAETQYF. CDR3 in DNA: TGTGCCAGCAGTAGATTAGCGGGAGAGGCGGAGACCCAGTACTTC.

In this sample, this clonotype turned up once. The J gene is TRBJ2-5, the V gene TRBV21-1. TRBV21-1 is an annotated pseudogene. The CDR3 spans 14 residues. The CDR3 nucleotides are TGTGCCAGCAGCAAAGCAAAGTACCAAGAGACCCAGTACTTC. Protein sequence: CASSKAKYQETQYF.

DNA of the CDR3: TGTGCCAGCAGAAACTACGAGCAGTACTTC. Amino acid sequence: CASRNYEQYF. The rearrangement links TRBV27 to TRBJ2-7; D gene uncertain. The germline V and J ends were trimmed by 6 bases and 3 bases, with 3 bases remaining between them. The CDR3 covers 10 residues. Germline loops: CDR1 MNHEY, CDR2 SMNVEV (reference sequence).

This chain links TRBV4-3 with TRBJ2-1; no clear D. Trimming shortened V by 0 bases and J by 9 bases, and 15 bases separated the two germline ends. The CDR3 spans 15 residues. Germline loops: CDR1 LGHNA, CDR2 YSLEER. This CDR3 is CASSQDWVLGAEQFF. The CDR3 bases are TGCGCCAGCAGCCAAGATTGGGTTTTGGGTGCTGAGCAGTTCTTC.

This clonotype came up many times. V usage is TRBV11-2 and J usage is TRBJ1-2, with 7 nucleotides matching TRBD1. The CDR3 length is 12 residues. V lost 10 bases, J lost 2 bases, and 4 bases stayed unmatched. Germline-derived CDR1 and CDR2 are SGHAT and FQNNGV. The CDR3 sequence is CAISGQNYGYTF. The CDR3 DNA sequence: TGTGCCATCTCGGGACAGAACTATGGCTACACCTTC.

This clonotype was detected ten times or more. The chain is built from TRBV5-1 and TRBJ2-7, with D perhaps TRBD1 (6 bases). This CDR3 is built from 13 residues. Germline CDR1 SGHRS, CDR2 YFSETQ. V lost 3 bases, J lost 2 bases, and 9 bases lay in between. CDR3: CASSWTDAYEQYF. Written as DNA, the CDR3 is TGCGCCAGCAGCTGGACAGACGCCTACGAGCAGTACTTC. Full variable domain (missing parts from reference TRBV5-1 and TRBJ2-7): KAGVTQTPRYLIKTRGQQVTLSCSPISGHRSVSWYQQTPGQGLQFLFEYFSETQRNKGNFPGRFSGRQFSNSRSEMNVSTLELGDSALYLCASSWTDAYEQYFGPGTRLTVT.

This clonotype was seen more than once but under ten times. No DNA is shown, since the ends of the CDR3 on it are uncertain; the CDR3 is the one TCRdb lists. The rearrangement links TRBV28 to TRBJ2-7. The CDR3 spans 13 amino acids, including both terminal residues. Germline loops: CDR1 MDHEN, CDR2 SYDVKM. The CDR3 here is CASSFGSGYEQYF.